One and the same sample provided the 5 T cell receptor beta chains below, sequenced in a study of shared clonotypes between healthy human individuals. Generated by immunoSEQ multiplex PCR, the TCRdb table keeps only in-frame clones and is missing some. The data contain around 980,000 clones, around 82% of them seen just once; the ten biggest clones take up under 0.8%. The sequenced sample consisted of memory CD4+ T cells from PBMCs. The subset is: CD45RA-negative fraction. The receptors stem from a man aged 18 to 29 in good health. Some clones in this sample may be carry-over from other donors' samples.

The chain carries TRBV18 and TRBJ2-1, with TRBD1 identical over 8 bases. V trimming: 6 bases; J trimming: 7 bases; junction bases outside the gene matches: 11. The CDR3 is 15 amino acids. CDR1 is KGHSH, CDR2 LQKENI, per germline. The CDR3, as DNA: TGTGCCAGCTCCCCCCCCCGCACAGGGGGGAATGAGCAGTTCTTC. It yields the protein CASSPPRTGGNEQFF.

The chain uses TRBV28 and TRBJ2-7, with 8 bases fitting TRBD2. After removal of 6 bases from V and 2 bases from J, the junction contained 9 bases not matched to a gene. Germline loops: CDR1 MDHEN, CDR2 SYDVKM. There are 15 residues in the CDR3. CDR3 bases: TGTGCCAGCAGCTTGCCGGGACTAGGCCCCTACGAGCAGTACTTC. Translated, it gives CASSLPGLGPYEQYF.

Concerning this clone itself: This sample also contains other DNA sequences that code for the same CDR3. DNA for the CDR3: TGTGCCAGCAGCTTATCCGGCTACGAGCAGTACTTC. Amino acids: CASSLSGYEQYF. The rearrangement joins TRBV7-9 to TRBJ2-7; D uncertain. Per the germline V gene, CDR1 is SEHNR and CDR2 is FQNEAQ (reference sequence). Deletions cut 2 bases from V and 3 bases from J, with 5 bases between. The CDR3 runs 12 residues.

The chain has TRBV5-5 and TRBJ1-5; 9 bases fit TRBD1. The V and J ends lost 3 bases and 4 bases, in that order; junction bases with no gene match: 14. Germline V CDR1 and CDR2: SGHKS, YYEKEE (reference sequence). The CDR3 contains 18 residues. The DNA of the CDR3 is TGTGCCAGCAGCTCGGTGGTACGGAGACAGGGGGTAAATCAGCCCCAGCATTTT. Its protein is CASSSVVRRQGVNQPQHF.

This clone was found a few times. This chain connects TRBV18 to TRBJ2-7, with D hard to call. Trimming cost V 2 bases and J 1 base, with 9 bases left between them. The germline gives CDR1 KGHSH, CDR2 LQKENI. CDR3 size: 14 residues. CDR3 amino acids: CASSPEEYSYEQYF. DNA of the CDR3: TGTGCCAGCTCACCAGAGGAATATTCCTACGAGCAGTACTTC.